This TCR beta chain was captured in a study of T cell repertoires in aging, cancer and after chemotherapy. The germline CDR1 and CDR2 sequences are DFQATT and SNEGSKA (reference sequence). This CDR3 comprises 15 residues. Trimming left V 3 bases short and J 3 bases short, with 15 bases between. Study findings and constraints: The repertoire data cannot show anything about immunological memory following chemotherapy. Compared with age-matched healthy donors, untreated hematological or solid cancer patients showed higher blood TCR clonality. Loss of evenness, beyond lost richness, contributed to age-related TCR diversity decline in cancer patients.

Note on this clonotype: Its antigen is unidentified.

TCR beta rearrangements were amplified from peripheral blood genomic DNA. TRB rearrangements spanning V, D and J were amplified using mixed TRB-A/B primers. MiXCR was run by TCRdb on the multiplex PCR reads, yielding one entry per CDR3 protein. The sample contains 1,700 or so distinct CDR3 sequences, 30% to 35% of which appear only once. The sequenced material came from blood. The genes are TRBV20-1 and TRBJ2-1; D may be TRBD2 (6 bases). This TCR was sampled from a human donor with a solid tumor. The donor label of this sample is uncertain. The CDR3 spells CSASPGLGDYNEQFF. The CDR3 bases are TGCAGTGCTAGCCCGGGACTGGGGGACTACAATGAGCAGTTCTTC.